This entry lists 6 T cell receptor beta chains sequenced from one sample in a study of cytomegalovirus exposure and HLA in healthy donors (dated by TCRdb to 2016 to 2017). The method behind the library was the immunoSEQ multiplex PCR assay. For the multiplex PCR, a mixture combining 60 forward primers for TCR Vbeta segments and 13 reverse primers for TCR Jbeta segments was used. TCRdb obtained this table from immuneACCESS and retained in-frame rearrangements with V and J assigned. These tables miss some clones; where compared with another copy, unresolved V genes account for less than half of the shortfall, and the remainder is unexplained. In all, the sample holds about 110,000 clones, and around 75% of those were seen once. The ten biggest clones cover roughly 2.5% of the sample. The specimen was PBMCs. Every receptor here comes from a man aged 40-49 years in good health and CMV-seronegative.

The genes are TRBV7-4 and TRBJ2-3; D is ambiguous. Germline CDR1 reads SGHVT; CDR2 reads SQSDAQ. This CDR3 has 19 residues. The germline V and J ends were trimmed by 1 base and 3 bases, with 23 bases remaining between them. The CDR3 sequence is CASSLEFLNRFRETDTQYF. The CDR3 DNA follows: TGTGCCAGCAGCTTAGAGTTTCTCAACCGATTTCGCGAGACAGATACGCAGTATTTT. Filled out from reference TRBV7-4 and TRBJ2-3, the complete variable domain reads GAGVSQSPRYKVAKRGRDVALRCDSISGHVTLYWYRQTLGQGSEVLTYSQSDAQRDKSGRPSGRFSAERPERSVSTLKIQRTEQGDSAVYLCASSLEFLNRFRETDTQYFGPGTRLTVL.

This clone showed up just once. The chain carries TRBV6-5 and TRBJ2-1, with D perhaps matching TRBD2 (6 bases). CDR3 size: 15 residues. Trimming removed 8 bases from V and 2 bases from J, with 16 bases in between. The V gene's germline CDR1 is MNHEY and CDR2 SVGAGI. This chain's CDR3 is CASCPRTTPYNEQFF. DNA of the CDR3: TGTGCCAGCTGCCCCCGGACTACTCCCTACAATGAGCAGTTCTTC.

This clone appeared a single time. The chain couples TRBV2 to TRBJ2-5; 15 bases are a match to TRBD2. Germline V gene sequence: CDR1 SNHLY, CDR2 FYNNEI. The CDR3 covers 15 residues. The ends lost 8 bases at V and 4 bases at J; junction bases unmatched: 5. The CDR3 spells CASGGLAGGGETQYF. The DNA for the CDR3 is TGTGCCAGCGGAGGACTAGCGGGAGGGGGAGAGACCCAGTACTTC.

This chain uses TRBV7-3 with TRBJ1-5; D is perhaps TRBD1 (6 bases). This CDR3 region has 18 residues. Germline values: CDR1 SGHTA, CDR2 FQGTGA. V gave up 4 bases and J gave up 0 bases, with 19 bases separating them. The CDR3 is CASSSRDTRPYSNQPQHF. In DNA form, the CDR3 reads TGTGCCAGCAGCTCCCGGGACACTCGACCTTATAGCAATCAGCCCCAGCATTTT.

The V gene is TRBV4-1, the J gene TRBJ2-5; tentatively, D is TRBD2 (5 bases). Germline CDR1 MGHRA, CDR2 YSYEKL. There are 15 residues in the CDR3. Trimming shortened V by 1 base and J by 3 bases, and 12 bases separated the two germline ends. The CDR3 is CASSQVRDWEETQYF. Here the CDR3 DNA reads TGCGCCAGCAGCCAAGTTCGGGATTGGGAAGAGACCCAGTACTTC.

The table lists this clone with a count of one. DNA for the CDR3: TGTGCCAGCAGCCTTTTACCGCGGGGTGAGGGGGAGCAGTACTTC. Its protein product is CASSLLPRGEGEQYF. The rearrangement links TRBV4-2 to TRBJ2-7; TRBD2 is a possible D gene (6 bases). This CDR3 region has 15 residues. CDR1 LGHNA and CDR2 YNFKEQ come from the germline V gene. Trimming removed 4 bases from V and 7 bases from J, with 20 bases in between.